The 14 T cell receptor beta chains presented below share a single source sample, sequenced in a study of blood T cell repertoires in COVID-19. Sequenced by immunoSEQ multiplex PCR; TCRdb stores in-frame clones only, minus some. The table records approximately 350,000 clones, about 90% of them present only once. Sequences were obtained from PBMCs or T cells enriched from blood (not recorded which). The source of these receptors is a woman in her twenties or thirties who had recovered from COVID-19.

The chain uses TRBV7-2 and TRBJ2-1; the match to TRBD2 covers 10 bases. V shed 5 bases and J 11 bases; nucleotides not matched to a gene: 3. The CDR3 spans 12 residues. Germline V lookup: CDR1 SGHTA, CDR2 FQGNSA. The DNA for the CDR3 is TGTGCCAGCAGCCGAGCGGGGGGGAAGCAGTTCTTC. Residues: CASSRAGGKQFF.

Here the CDR3 reads CASSLQGQGYEQYF. For the CDR3, the DNA is TGTGCCAGCAGCCTACAGGGACAGGGTTACGAGCAGTACTTC. The chain employs TRBV5-6 and TRBJ2-7, with TRBD1 matching over 9 bases. J was trimmed by 4 bases and V by 4 bases; bases with no gene match: 6. Germline loops: CDR1 SGHDT, CDR2 YYEEEE. The CDR3 is 14 residues long.

The chain uses TRBV9 and TRBJ1-2; D gene ambiguous. Trimming stripped 0 bases from V and 4 bases from J, with 13 bases between. Germline values: CDR1 SGDLS, CDR2 YYNGEE. This CDR3 has 15 residues. CDR3 amino acids: CASSVEEGLAYGYTF. For the CDR3, the DNA is TGTGCCAGCAGCGTAGAAGAAGGGCTAGCCTATGGCTACACCTTC.

This clone was seen just once. The V call is TRBV7-8, the J call TRBJ1-5, with D possibly being TRBD1 (6 bases). CDR1 SGHVS and CDR2 FQNEAQ come from the germline V gene. The CDR3 covers 14 residues. Trimming shortened V by 3 bases and J by 7 bases, and 13 bases separated the two germline ends. The CDR3 nucleotides read TGTGCCAGCAGCTTTTGGGGGGGCGGACAGCCCCAGCATTTT. Amino acid sequence: CASSFWGGGQPQHF.

This chain uses TRBV10-3 with TRBJ2-7; 9 bases are a match to TRBD1. The CDR3 runs 12 residues. The germline CDR1 and CDR2 sequences are ENHRY and SYGVKD. V dropped 6 bases and J dropped 4; count of bases not matched to a gene: 1. CDR3 in DNA: TGTGCCATCAGCGACAGGGGGTACGAGCAGTACTTC. This encodes CAISDRGYEQYF.

The chain is built from TRBV19 and TRBJ2-3, with 13 bases aligning to TRBD2. The V and J ends lost 6 bases and 4 bases, in that order; junction bases with no gene match: 4. The germline CDR1 and CDR2 sequences are LNHDA and SQIVND (reference sequence). The CDR3 loop spans 15 amino acids. The CDR3 loop reads CASSQLAGGSDTQYF. CDR3 DNA sequence: TGTGCCAGTAGCCAACTAGCGGGGGGGTCAGATACGCAGTATTTT.

A single count supports this clone. J is TRBJ2-7 and V is TRBV7-2; a weak D match, TRBD2 (6 bases). The CDR3 contains 16 residues. The V end was cut by 3 bases, the J end by 6 bases, with 21 bases between. CDR1 SGHTA and CDR2 FQGNSA come from the germline V gene. The CDR3 loop reads CASSFSPQRAEGEQYF. The CDR3 DNA follows: TGTGCCAGCAGCTTTTCTCCCCAGAGGGCGGAGGGCGAGCAGTACTTC.

The J gene is TRBJ2-7, the V gene TRBV7-9; possible D gene TRBD2, 6 bases. CDR3 size: 14 residues. Per germline, CDR1 SEHNR and CDR2 FQNEAQ (reference sequence). Trimming stripped 1 base from V and 7 bases from J, with 14 bases between. The CDR3 sequence is CASSLGSGPLEQYF. The CDR3 coding sequence is TGTGCCAGCAGCTTAGGTAGCGGACCACTGGAGCAGTACTTC. Filled out from reference TRBV7-9 and TRBJ2-7, the complete variable domain reads DTGVSQNPRHKITKRGQNVTFRCDPISEHNRLYWYRQTLGQGPEFLTYFQNEAQLEKSRLLSDRFSAERPKGSFSTLEIQRTEQGDSAMYLCASSLGSGPLEQYFGPGTRLTVT.

This clone was seen just once. The chain has TRBV24-1 and TRBJ2-1; 13 bases are shared with TRBD2. Germline lookup yields CDR1 KGHDR and CDR2 SFDVKD. The CDR3 is 14 amino acids. J lost 9 bases, V lost 7 bases, and 5 bases had no gene match. The CDR3 DNA sequence: TGTGCCACCAGCGAGACTAGCGGGAGGAGTGAGCAGTTCTTC. Translating gives CATSETSGRSEQFF.

V usage is TRBV6-1 and J usage is TRBJ1-2, with a weak D call TRBD1 (6 bases). Germline lookup yields CDR1 MNHNS and CDR2 SASEGT. CDR3 size: 13 residues. Deletions cut 3 bases from V and 5 bases from J, with 10 bases between. The CDR3 region has the DNA TGTGCCAGCAGTGACCAGGGGTGGTATGGCTACACCTTC. This gives the protein CASSDQGWYGYTF.

In the case of this clone: The sample has other DNA sequences that encode this CDR3 too. The chain carries TRBV5-1 and TRBJ1-1, with D perhaps TRBD1 (5 bases). This CDR3 has 12 amino acids. Trimming cost V 4 bases and J 5 bases, with 9 bases left between them. Germline CDR1 SGHRS, CDR2 YFSETQ. Written as DNA, the CDR3 is TGCGCCAGCAGCATCGGGGGTACTGAAGCTTTCTTT. As protein: CASSIGGTEAFF.

The CDR3 region has the DNA TGTGCCAGCAGCTTAAGGGGCCGGGGGACCGGGGAGCTGTTTTTT. As protein: CASSLRGRGTGELFF. This chain uses TRBV7-2 with TRBJ2-2; possibly TRBD2 for D (6 bases). From germline, CDR1 is SGHTA and CDR2 FQGNSA. V lost 2 bases, J lost 5 bases, and 12 bases lay in between. The CDR3 runs to 15 residues.

The chain couples TRBV7-2 to TRBJ1-5; 10 bases agree with TRBD1. Looked up from germline, CDR1 is SGHTA and CDR2 is FQGNSA. The CDR3 is made up of 15 amino acids. Trimming removed 5 bases from V and 0 bases from J; junction bases left unmatched: 1. The CDR3 region has the DNA TGTGCCAGCAGCGGGACAGGGGTTAGCAATCAGCCCCAGCATTTT. It translates to CASSGTGVSNQPQHF.

The V and J genes are TRBV11-3 and TRBJ2-2, with a weak D call TRBD1 (6 bases). Trimming cost V 5 bases and J 2 bases, with 15 bases left between them. The CDR3 consists of 16 residues. The germline V gene has CDR1 SGHNT and CDR2 YENEEA. Written as DNA, the CDR3 is TGTGCCAGCAGCCACCGGGCAGGGGTTAACACCGGGGAGCTGTTTTTT. Translated, it gives CASSHRAGVNTGELFF.